Listed below are T cell receptor beta chains from one sample, sequenced in a study of early stage breast cancer tumors. Generated by immunoSEQ multiplex PCR, the TCRdb table keeps only in-frame clones and is missing some. The repertoire includes tens of thousands of clones, more than 60% of them detected once, and more than 3% sits in the top ten. The sample consisted of blood. The receptor source for this set is a person aged 30 to 39 with breast cancer. CDR3s leave out the opening cysteine and the closing phenylalanine or tryptophan.

V	J	CDR3
TRBV6-5	TRBJ1-1	ASSSGQRNTEAF
TRBV14	TRBJ1-1	ASSQDLNTEAF
TRBV11-2	TRBJ2-7	ASSLYYEQY
TRBV7-2	TRBJ1-5	ASSLQGGGQPQH
TRBV19	TRBJ2-1	ASSAVPGSSYNEQF
TRBV4-1	TRBJ2-7	ASSQDRLAGYEQY
TRBV5-5	TRBJ1-2	ASSLRHTANYGYT
TRBV6-5	TRBJ2-5	ASSNRGQGTTQY
TRBV19	TRBJ1-4	ASSWTPTGNEKLF
TRBV27	TRBJ1-6	ASSLTHQSSYNSPLH
TRBV4-1	TRBJ1-5	ASSHSPLGNQPQH
TRBV18	TRBJ1-1	ASSNAGNLNTEAF
TRBV30	TRBJ1-5	AWSVLSDGNQPQH
TRBV13	TRBJ2-1	ASSLGDREFGEQF
TRBV7-2	TRBJ1-1	ASSSRLAGPSEAF
TRBV2	TRBJ1-2	ASSEVPPYGYT
TRBV7-2	TRBJ2-7	ASSPTSGEQY
TRBV5-1	TRBJ2-7	ASSTTTDEQY
TRBV6-5	TRBJ2-7	ASSYSMGTEQY
TRBV2	TRBJ2-3	ARRTSGSLTDTQY
TRBV4-1	TRBJ2-2	ASSQVGTLNTGELF
TRBV7-8	TRBJ1-3	ASSFSGNTIY
TRBV11-2	TRBJ2-7	ASSLASACL
TRBV2	TRBJ1-5	ASRRRDNQPQH
TRBV7-9	TRBJ1-2	ASSSFGGQGYGYT
TRBV7-8	TRBJ1-1	ASSQLDPRGAF
TRBV19	TRBJ1-5	ASSIGTGLTQPQH
TRBV5-1	TRBJ2-5	ASSLGGTGGNGETQY
TRBV7-9	TRBJ2-7	ASSLGQGAYEQY